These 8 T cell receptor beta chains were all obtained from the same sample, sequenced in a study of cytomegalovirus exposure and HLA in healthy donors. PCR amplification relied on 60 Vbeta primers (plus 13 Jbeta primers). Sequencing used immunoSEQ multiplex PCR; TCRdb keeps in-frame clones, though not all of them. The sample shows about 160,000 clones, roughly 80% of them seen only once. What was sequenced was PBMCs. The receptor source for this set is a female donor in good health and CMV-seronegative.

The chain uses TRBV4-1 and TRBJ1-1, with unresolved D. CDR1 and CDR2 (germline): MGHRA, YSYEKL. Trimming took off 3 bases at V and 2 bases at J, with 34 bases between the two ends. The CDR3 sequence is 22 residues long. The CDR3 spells CASSHIRKWQRIELTQNTEAFF. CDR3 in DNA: TGCGCCAGCAGCCACATCCGAAAGTGGCAGCGAATAGAACTCACCCAAAACACTGAAGCTTTCTTT.

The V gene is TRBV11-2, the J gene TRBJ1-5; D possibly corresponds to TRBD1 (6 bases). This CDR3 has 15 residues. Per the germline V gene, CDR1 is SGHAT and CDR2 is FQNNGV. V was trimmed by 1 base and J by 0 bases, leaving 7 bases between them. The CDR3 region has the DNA TGTGCCAGCAGCTTAGGACAGGATAGCAATCAGCCCCAGCATTTT. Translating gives CASSLGQDSNQPQHF.

CDR3 in amino acids: CASSPVGQGHEAFF. CDR3 bases: TGTGCCAGCAGCCCTGTGGGACAGGGACATGAAGCTTTCTTT. The V and J genes are TRBV25-1 and TRBJ1-1, with 9 bases that match TRBD1. Germline CDR1 and CDR2: MGHDK and SYGVNS. This CDR3 is built from 14 residues. Trimming removed 6 bases from V and 7 bases from J; junction bases left unmatched: 9.

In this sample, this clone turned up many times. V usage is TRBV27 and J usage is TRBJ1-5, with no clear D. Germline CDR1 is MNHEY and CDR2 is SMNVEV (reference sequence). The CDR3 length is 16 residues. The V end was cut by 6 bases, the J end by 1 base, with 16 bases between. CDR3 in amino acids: CASSPSHLGSNQPQHF. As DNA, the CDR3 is TGTGCCAGCAGCCCATCGCACCTCGGGAGCAATCAGCCCCAGCATTTT.

CDR3 amino acids: CASSVGGRVGETQYF. The DNA for the CDR3 is TGTGCCAGCAGTGTGGGGGGGCGGGTAGGAGAGACCCAGTACTTC. The genes are TRBV9 and TRBJ2-5, with D possibly TRBD2 on 7 matching bases. Germline CDR1 SGDLS, CDR2 YYNGEE. The CDR3 loop spans 15 amino acids. The V end was cut by 5 bases, the J end by 4 bases, with 18 bases between.

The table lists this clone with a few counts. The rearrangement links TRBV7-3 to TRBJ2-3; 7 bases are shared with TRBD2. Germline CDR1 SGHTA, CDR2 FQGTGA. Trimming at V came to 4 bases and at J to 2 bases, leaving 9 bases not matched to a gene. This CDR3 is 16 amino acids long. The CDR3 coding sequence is TGTGCCAGCAGCTCTCAAGCGGGACTATACACAGATACGCAGTATTTT. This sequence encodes CASSSQAGLYTDTQYF.

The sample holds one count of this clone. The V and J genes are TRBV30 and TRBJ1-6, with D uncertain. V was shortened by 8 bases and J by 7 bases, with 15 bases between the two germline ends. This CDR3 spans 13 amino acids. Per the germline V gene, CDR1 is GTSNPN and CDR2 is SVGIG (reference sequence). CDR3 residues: CAGRGWSNSPLHF. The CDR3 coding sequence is TGTGCCGGACGAGGGTGGTCCAATTCACCCCTCCACTTT.

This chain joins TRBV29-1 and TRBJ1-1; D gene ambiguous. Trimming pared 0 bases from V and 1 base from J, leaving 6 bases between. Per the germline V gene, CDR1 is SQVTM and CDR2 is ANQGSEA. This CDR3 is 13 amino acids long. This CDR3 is CSVEDPRNTEAFF. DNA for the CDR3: TGCAGCGTTGAAGATCCTCGGAACACTGAAGCTTTCTTT.